This TCR beta chain stems from a study of post-analysis software for immune sequencing data. Study outcomes and limitations: In patients, four to six TRBV segments were more frequent than in controls, with TRBV5-6, TRBV5-1 and TRBV20-1 among them.

After removal of 4 bases from V and 4 bases from J, the junction contained 0 bases not matched to a gene. The CDR3 length is 13 residues. As to this clonotype: Its antigen is unidentified.

The library was made from cDNA and included unique molecular identifiers. TCRdb redid the calling of the PCR reads with MiXCR, one entry per CDR3 protein. The sample includes some 500,000 distinct CDR3 sequences, less than 45% of them seen just once. The specimen sequenced was blood. This chain joins TRBV12-3 or TRBV12-4 and TRBJ1-2; 10 nucleotides agree with TRBD1. The sequence was obtained from a girl aged 10-17 years with multiple sclerosis. CDR3 sequence reads: CASSWTGGYGYTF. The CDR3 DNA follows: TGTGCCAGCAGTTGGACAGGGGGCTATGGCTACACCTTC.